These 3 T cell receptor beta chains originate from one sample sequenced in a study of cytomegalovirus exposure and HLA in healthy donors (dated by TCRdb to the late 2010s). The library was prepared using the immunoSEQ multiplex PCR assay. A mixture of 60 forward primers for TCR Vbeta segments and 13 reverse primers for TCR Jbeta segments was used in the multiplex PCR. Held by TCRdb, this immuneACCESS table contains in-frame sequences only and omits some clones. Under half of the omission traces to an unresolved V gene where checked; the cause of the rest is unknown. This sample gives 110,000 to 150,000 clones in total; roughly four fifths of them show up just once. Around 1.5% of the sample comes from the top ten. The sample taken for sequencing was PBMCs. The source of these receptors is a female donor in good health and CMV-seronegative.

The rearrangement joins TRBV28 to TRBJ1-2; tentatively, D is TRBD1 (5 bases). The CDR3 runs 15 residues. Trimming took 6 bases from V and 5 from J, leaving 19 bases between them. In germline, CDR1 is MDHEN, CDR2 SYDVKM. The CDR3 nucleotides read TGTGCCAGCAGCTTGCTGGTGGCAGGGCCATATGGCTACACCTTC. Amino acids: CASSLLVAGPYGYTF.

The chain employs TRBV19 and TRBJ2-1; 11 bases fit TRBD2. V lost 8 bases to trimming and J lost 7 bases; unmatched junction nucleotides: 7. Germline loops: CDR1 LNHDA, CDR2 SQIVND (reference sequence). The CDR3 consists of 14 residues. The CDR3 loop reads CASCSGGALNEQFF. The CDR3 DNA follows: TGTGCCAGTTGTAGCGGGGGGGCGTTAAATGAGCAGTTCTTC.

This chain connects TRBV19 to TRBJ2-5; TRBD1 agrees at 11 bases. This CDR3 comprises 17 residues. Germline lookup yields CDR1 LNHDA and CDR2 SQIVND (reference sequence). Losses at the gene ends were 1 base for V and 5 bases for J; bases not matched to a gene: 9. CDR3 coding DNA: TGTGCCAGTAGTATAGTGGGGACAGGGGGTTTAGTTGAGACCCAGTACTTC. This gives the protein CASSIVGTGGLVETQYF. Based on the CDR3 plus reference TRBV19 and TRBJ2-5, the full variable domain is DGGITQSPKYLFRKEGQNVTLSCEQNLNHDAMYWYRQDPGQGLRLIYYSQIVNDFQKGDIAEGYSVSREKKESFPLTVTSAQKNPTAFYLCASSIVGTGGLVETQYFGPGTRLLVL.